A single sample gave rise to the 18 T cell receptor beta chains below, sequenced in a study of sequential checkpoint blockade in melanoma. Data came from immunoSEQ multiplex PCR; TCRdb stores just in-frame clones and leaves some out. The table includes around 18,000 clones, roughly 70% detected once. The treatment: randomized to nivolumab then ipilimumab (arm A) or the reverse (arm B). This specimen was CD8+ T cells sorted from blood (inferred from file names), taken from a patient given nivolumab and ipilimumab in sequence. The receptors shown here come from a human donor with melanoma.

This chain connects TRBV27 to TRBJ1-4; D unresolved. Germline assignment: CDR1 MNHEY and CDR2 SMNVEV (reference sequence). V was shortened by 4 bases and J by 9 bases, with 12 bases between the two germline ends. The CDR3 loop spans 13 amino acids. DNA of the CDR3: TGTGCCAGCAGTTCAACGAGGATCCAAAAACTGTTTTTT. This encodes CASSSTRIQKLFF.

The chain combines TRBV5-1 with TRBJ1-1; D uncertain. Between the trimmed V and J ends, which lost 7 bases and 0 bases, there was a span of 7 bases. Germline V gene lookup returns CDR1 SGHRS and CDR2 YFSETQ. CDR3 size: 12 residues. The CDR3 DNA reads as TGCGCCAGCCGCGCAATGAACACTGAAGCTTTCTTT. Translated: CASRAMNTEAFF.

This clone is a singleton in its sample. This chain connects TRBV2 to TRBJ2-3; D possibly corresponds to TRBD2 (5 bases). V shed 2 bases and J shed 0 bases, with 15 bases lying between them. The CDR3 spans 17 residues. The V gene's germline CDR1 is SNHLY and CDR2 FYNNEI. The CDR3 bases are TGTGCCAGCAGTGAAACGGGAAGGTCCGGGAGCACAGATACGCAGTATTTT. The encoded protein is CASSETGRSGSTDTQYF.

In this sample, this clone turned up a few times. V and J are TRBV9 and TRBJ1-2, with 7 nucleotides matching TRBD1. The germline V gene encodes CDR1 SGDLS and CDR2 YYNGEE. Trimming at V came to 1 base and at J to 0 bases, leaving 3 bases not matched to a gene. The CDR3 loop spans 15 amino acids. CDR3 sequence reads: CASSVRQGSNYGYTF. The CDR3 DNA reads TGTGCCAGCAGCGTACGACAGGGATCTAACTATGGCTACACCTTC.

Turning to this clone: Relative to the germline gene, one junction end is altered; a read error may explain this. Other DNA sequences in this sample translate to the same CDR3. CDR3 DNA: TGTGCCACCTCCCTCAGACAGGTTGGGCAGCCCCAACATTTT. Protein product: CATSLRQVGQPQHF. The chain joins TRBV7-7 to TRBJ1-5; D perhaps matches TRBD1 (6 bases). Per the germline V gene, CDR1 is SSHAT and CDR2 is FNYEAQ (reference sequence). This CDR3 comprises 14 residues. The full variable domain, completed using reference TRBV7-7 and TRBJ1-5, is GAGVSQSPRYKVTKRGQDVTLRCDPISSHATLYWYQQALGQGPEFLTYFNYEAQPDKSGLPSDRFSAERPEGSISTLTIQRTEQRDSAMYRCATSLRQVGQPQHFGDGTRLSIL.

The J gene is TRBJ1-1, the V gene TRBV6-4; weak D call: TRBD1 (5 bases). Looked up from germline, CDR1 is MRHNA and CDR2 is SNTAGT. V was trimmed by 5 bases and J by 4 bases, leaving 14 bases between them. The CDR3 runs 14 residues. Here the CDR3 DNA reads TGTGCCAGCAGTACAGGAGGGGACGGCACTGAAGCTTTCTTT. It translates to CASSTGGDGTEAFF.

The chain combines TRBV6-5 with TRBJ2-2; D is possibly TRBD1 (6 bases). Germline V gene sequence: CDR1 MNHEY, CDR2 SVGAGI. Trimming left V 0 bases short and J 4 bases short, with 12 bases between. This CDR3 has 16 residues. CDR3 in amino acids: CASSYSMNRATGELFF. In DNA form, the CDR3 reads TGTGCCAGCAGTTACTCGATGAACAGGGCCACCGGGGAGCTGTTTTTT.

V and J are TRBV27 and TRBJ2-3; TRBD2 is a possible D gene (6 bases). Germline values: CDR1 MNHEY, CDR2 SMNVEV (reference sequence). V shed 3 bases and J shed 2 bases, with 12 bases lying between them. This CDR3 spans 15 amino acids. The CDR3 is CASSLEGELTDTQYF. DNA of the CDR3: TGTGCCAGCAGTTTGGAGGGAGAGCTCACAGATACGCAGTATTTT.

V gene TRBV27 combines with J gene TRBJ1-6; TRBD1 is a possible D gene (5 bases). With 1 base removed from V and 2 bases from J, the gap between germline ends came to 12 bases. This CDR3 region has 17 residues. CDR1 and CDR2 (germline): MNHEY, SMNVEV (reference sequence). The CDR3 nucleotides are TGTGCCAGCAGTTTATTTGGGGAGGACACCTATAATTCACCCCTCCACTTT. Translation gives CASSLFGEDTYNSPLHF.

The rearrangement links TRBV11-2 to TRBJ2-1, with 10 bases that match TRBD1. The V and J ends lost 5 bases and 3 bases, in that order; junction bases with no gene match: 4. The CDR3 is 15 amino acids. Germline V gives CDR1 SGHAT, CDR2 FQNNGV. This chain's CDR3 is CASSPGTGDYNEQFF. The CDR3 coding sequence is TGTGCCAGCAGCCCCGGGACAGGGGACTACAATGAGCAGTTCTTC.

Sample share makes this clone medium-sized. The rearrangement uses TRBV4-3 and TRBJ2-2; a possible D gene is TRBD1 (5 bases). The V and J ends lost 0 bases and 8 bases respectively, with 13 bases between them. Looked up from germline, CDR1 is LGHNA and CDR2 is YSLEER. The CDR3 covers 15 residues. The CDR3 nucleotides are TGCGCCAGCAGCCAAGATAGGGGCCAGACTGGGGAGCTGTTTTTT. As protein: CASSQDRGQTGELFF.

In its sample, this clone is medium-sized. V gene TRBV15 combines with J gene TRBJ2-3, with 7 bases matching TRBD2. This CDR3 is 16 amino acids long. Germline CDR1 reads LNHNV; CDR2 reads YYDKDF (reference sequence). The trim removed 2 bases at V and 3 bases at J, leaving 8 bases unmatched. CDR3 nucleotides: TGTGCCACCAGCAGATATAGCGGGTTGGTAACAGATACGCAGTATTTT. Its protein is CATSRYSGLVTDTQYF.

The gene calls are TRBV4-2 and TRBJ1-1, with 7 bases identical to TRBD1. The V and J ends lost 0 bases and 6 bases, in that order; junction bases with no gene match: 7. Germline CDR1 is LGHNA and CDR2 is YNFKEQ. This CDR3 spans 15 amino acids. Here the CDR3 DNA reads TGTGCCAGCAGCCAAGAAGGGACAGATCCCCCTGAAGCTTTCTTT. It encodes CASSQEGTDPPEAFF.

This clone is medium-sized (0.01 to 0.1%) by share. V and J are TRBV5-1 and TRBJ1-4, with a tentative D call TRBD1 (5 bases). CDR3 length: 15 residues. CDR1 and CDR2 from the germline V gene are SGHRS and YFSETQ. Trimming took off 4 bases at V and 5 bases at J, with 15 bases between the two ends. CDR3 protein: CASSSSWGLNEKLFF. In nucleotides, the CDR3 is TGCGCCAGCAGCAGTTCATGGGGCCTAAATGAAAAACTGTTTTTT.

This clone is medium-sized within its sample. V and J are TRBV4-3 and TRBJ2-7, with 7 bases aligning to TRBD2. The CDR3 contains 17 residues. The J segment lost 0 bases and the V segment lost 2 bases, leaving 10 bases of the junction unmatched. Germline-derived CDR1 and CDR2 are LGHNA and YSLEER. CDR3: CASSQSVGGTSSYEQYF. The CDR3 DNA reads TGCGCCAGCAGCCAATCAGTCGGGGGGACCAGCTCCTACGAGCAGTACTTC.

The chain carries TRBV6-5 and TRBJ1-6; TRBD1 is a possible D gene (6 bases). Between the trimmed V and J ends, which lost 11 bases and 0 bases, there was a span of 14 bases. This CDR3 has 15 amino acids. CDR1 is MNHEY and CDR2 is SVGAGI in the germline V gene. As DNA, the CDR3 is TGTGCCGTCACCACAGGGAGCTCCTATAATTCACCCCTCCACTTT. Its protein product is CAVTTGSSYNSPLHF.

The V gene is TRBV6-5, the J gene TRBJ2-3; 11 nucleotides match TRBD2. J gave up 3 bases and V 2 bases, and 4 bases lay outside the gene matches. Germline V gene lookup returns CDR1 MNHEY and CDR2 SVGAGI. The CDR3 consists of 16 residues. For the CDR3, the DNA is TGTGCCAGCAGTTACACTAGCGGGAGTAAGACAGATACGCAGTATTTT. This gives the protein CASSYTSGSKTDTQYF.

This clone was recorded once. V and J are TRBV5-6 and TRBJ2-1; D may be TRBD1 (5 bases). The V end was cut by 0 bases, the J end by 2 bases, with 18 bases between. The CDR3 totals 18 residues. Germline V CDR1 and CDR2: SGHDT, YYEEEE. CDR3 in amino acids: CASSLEVGLTTTYNEQFF. The DNA for the CDR3 is TGTGCCAGCAGCTTGGAGGTGGGGCTTACTACTACCTACAATGAGCAGTTCTTC.